Shown below are 2 T cell receptor beta chains from a single sample sequenced in a study of molecular identifiers for immune sequencing clone quantification. Each CDR3 protein gets one entry after TCRdb re-called the PCR reads with MiXCR. The table shows about 640,000 distinct CDR3 sequences, with 20% occurring only once. Sequenced material: naive CD8+ T cells from blood, with Jurkat cell RNA spiked in. Described subset: FACS-sorted CD8+CD4-CCR7+CD45RA+ naive T cells. These receptors originate from a human donor in good health. Some libraries in this study had Jurkat cell RNA spiked in.

This clonotype came up many times. This chain uses TRBV15 with TRBJ2-3; a possible D gene is TRBD1 (6 bases). The CDR3 has 14 amino acids. Germline CDR1 is LNHNV and CDR2 is YYDKDF (reference sequence). V dropped 5 bases and J dropped 3 bases, with 12 bases sitting between them. For the CDR3, the DNA is TGTGCCACCAGCGAAGACAGGCGGACAGATACGCAGTATTTT. This encodes CATSEDRRTDTQYF.

This clonotype has ten or more counts. This chain links TRBV9 with TRBJ2-7, with no clear D. The V gene's germline CDR1 is SGDLS and CDR2 YYNGEE. The CDR3 has 14 residues. V lost 3 bases, J lost 2 bases, and 12 bases lay in between. DNA for the CDR3: TGTGCCAGCAGCGCTCCCACCGGGCCCTACGAGCAGTACTTC. Its translation is CASSAPTGPYEQYF.